This TCR beta chain was captured in a study of OX40 agonist ivuxolimab in advanced cancers. For the wider study: The costimulatory receptor OX40 (CD134) was targeted by ivuxolimab, a fully human IgG2 agonistic monoclonal antibody. Intravenous ivuxolimab was administered to patients every 2 weeks at six dose levels: 0.01, 0.1, 0.3, 1.5, 3 and 10 mg/kg. Of the 50 to 55 patients in dose escalation, 19 had hepatocellular carcinoma, about 15 had melanoma, 9 had renal cell carcinoma and 9 had head and neck cancer. In the dose-escalation cohort, around four fifths of patients were male, and the mean age was approximately 55 years, with a range of about 20 to 90. Prior anti-PD-1, anti-PD-L1 or anti-CTLA-4 therapy was permitted, and 30% to 50% of dose-escalation patients had received checkpoint inhibitors. Three dose-escalation patients achieved partial responses, one with hepatocellular carcinoma and two with cutaneous melanoma. Peripheral TCRbeta sequencing was intended to test whether TCR sequence diversity was altered and clonal T-cell expansion was caused by ivuxolimab. The paper covers the monotherapy dose-escalation part of the phase I ivuxolimab trial, which included N of about 50 patients.

For sequencing of the TCRbeta CDR3 region, genomic DNA was extracted from the sorted cells. The immunoSEQ Assay was used to sequence the TCRbeta CDR3 regions. TCRdb holds this immuneACCESS table with in-frame rearrangements only. Some clones are missing; in checked studies, unresolved V genes explain under half, and the rest has no known cause. For this sample the table gives about 53,000 clones, of which approximately 91% were detected only once. The ten top clones hold approximately 1.5% of the sample. Broad study findings and their caveats: Antigen specificity was not determined for the clonally expanded peripheral T cells. At doses of 0.1 to 3.0 mg/kg, clonal expansion of both CD4+ and CD8+ blood T cells was observed from baseline to week 6. After ivuxolimab, expanded clones were on average more numerous among CD8+ T cells than among CD4+ T cells. Low levels of normalized T-cell clonal expansion were also seen in some nonresponding patients. In partial responders in the 0.1-3.0 mg/kg groups, normalized peripheral clonal expansion was found to be among the lowest, especially among CD8+ T cells.

This clone was detected only a few times. No cognate antigen has been identified for it. Per-base qualities were not stored, and no clone one base away is much larger. From the germline V gene, CDR1 is SNHLY and CDR2 is FYNNEI. Including cysteine and phenylalanine, the CDR3 has 15 amino acids. Only the CDR3 part of the read is kept: 45 bases, read in frame from the first base. The junction shows trimming of 3 bases on V and 0 bases on J, plus 9 bases between the germline ends. Patients with autoimmune disease history or receiving systemic immunosuppression were excluded from the trial. In every dose cohort, peripheral blood was drawn for TCR sequencing at baseline, cycle 4 day 1, and cycle 7 day 1. The samples were taken from a phase I, first-in-human, multicenter, open-label dose-escalation trial of ivuxolimab. Adults with locally advanced or metastatic head and neck squamous cell, hepatocellular, melanoma or renal cell carcinoma were enrolled in the trial. CD4+ and CD8+ T cells were sorted separately from peripheral blood before TCR sequencing.

This material consisted of CD4+ or CD8+ T cells sorted from blood, taken in a trial of the OX40 agonist ivuxolimab. The V and J genes are TRBV2 and TRBJ1-3; the D gene cannot be resolved reliably. This TCR was recovered from an adult with an advanced solid tumor such as melanoma, head and neck, liver or kidney cancer. The nucleotides are TGTGCCAGCAGTGATTCGGGTTTCTCTGGAAACACCATATATTTT. Translation gives CASSDSGFSGNTIYF.